This passage covers 6 T cell receptor beta chains from one sample sequenced in a study of blood T cell repertoires in COVID-19. TCRdb's copy holds only in-frame clones and misses some; the assay was immunoSEQ multiplex PCR. Among a few hundred thousand clones listed, around 90% were seen once. The sequenced material came from PBMCs or T cells enriched from blood (not recorded which). Every receptor here comes from a woman between 18 and 30 years old who had recovered from COVID-19.

This chain links TRBV3-1 (or the pseudogene TRBV3-2) with TRBJ1-2; weak D call: TRBD1 (5 bases). This CDR3 is built from 16 residues. Germline V CDR1 and CDR2: LGHDT, YNNKEL (reference sequence). V was cut by 1 base and J by 6 bases, with 18 bases left in between. The chain's CDR3 is CASSQVGTYLADGYTF. Here the CDR3 DNA reads TGTGCCAGCAGCCAAGTCGGGACGTACCTAGCGGATGGCTACACCTTC.

This chain uses TRBV5-4 with TRBJ1-1; D is possibly TRBD1 (5 bases). The germline CDR1 and CDR2 sequences are SGHNT and YYREEE (reference sequence). The CDR3 spans 15 residues. V lost 4 bases and J 3 bases, leaving 16 bases between the germline ends. This CDR3 is CASSKMGGQDTEAFF. The CDR3 DNA sequence: TGTGCCAGCAGCAAAATGGGGGGTCAGGACACTGAAGCTTTCTTT.

The chain couples TRBV5-6 to TRBJ2-6; 11 bases align to TRBD1. Trimming removed 4 bases from V and 2 bases from J; junction bases left unmatched: 5. CDR3 size: 17 residues. In germline, CDR1 is SGHDT, CDR2 YYEEEE. CDR3 protein: CASSRDRGWAGANVLTF. The DNA for the CDR3 is TGTGCCAGCAGCCGGGACAGGGGGTGGGCTGGGGCCAACGTCCTGACTTTC.

The V and J genes are TRBV13 and TRBJ1-2; no clear D gene. The CDR3 covers 13 residues. Germline lookup yields CDR1 PRHDT and CDR2 FYEKMQ (reference sequence). Trimming shortened V by 10 bases and J by 7 bases, and 19 bases separated the two germline ends. This chain's CDR3 is CATYPRGGSGYTF. In DNA form, the CDR3 reads TGTGCCACCTACCCGCGGGGAGGGAGTGGCTACACCTTC.

This sequence joins TRBV18 and TRBJ1-1, with 8 bases matching TRBD1. Germline V lookup: CDR1 KGHSH, CDR2 LQKENI. Unmatched junction bases numbered 7, after V lost 5 bases and J lost 2 bases. The CDR3 spans 15 residues. This chain's CDR3 is CASSTTGEGNTEAFF. As DNA, the CDR3 is TGTGCCAGCTCAACGACAGGGGAAGGAAACACTGAAGCTTTCTTT. The full variable domain, in which reference TRBV18 and TRBJ1-1 provide the parts outside the CDR3, is NAGVMQNPRHLVRRRGQEARLRCSPMKGHSHVYWYRQLPEEGLKFMVYLQKENIIDESGMPKERFSAEFPKEGPSILRIQQVVRGDSAAYFCASSTTGEGNTEAFFGQGTRLTVV.

The rearrangement joins TRBV5-1 to TRBJ1-1, with D possibly matching TRBD1 (6 bases). The CDR3 is 14 amino acids. Germline V gene lookup returns CDR1 SGHRS and CDR2 YFSETQ. Trimming stripped 3 bases from V and 3 bases from J, with 12 bases between. CDR3 in DNA: TGCGCCAGCAGCTCACAGGGAGGGGACACTGAAGCTTTCTTT. This encodes CASSSQGGDTEAFF.